This record looks at one TCR beta chain sequence and its context. Germline values: CDR1 PRHDT, CDR2 FYEKMQ (reference sequence). Losses at the gene ends were 2 bases for V and 3 bases for J; bases not matched to a gene: 3. This CDR3 comprises 14 residues. This table comes from immunoSEQ multiplex PCR, and its TCRdb copy is limited to in-frame clones, with some not included. The table lists about 130,000 clones, around nine tenths of them singletons. The data originate from a study of cytomegalovirus exposure and HLA in healthy donors. The sequence derives from a young man in good health and CMV-seronegative. The sequencing sample was made of PBMCs. The J gene is TRBJ2-5, the V gene TRBV13, with 7 positions matching TRBD2. The CDR3 is CASSLIGGKETQYF. The CDR3 DNA is TGTGCCAGCAGCTTAATCGGGGGGAAAGAGACCCAGTACTTC.